This entry features one T cell receptor (beta chain) sequence. In the original analysis: Amplification of reference gene primers was used by the study to estimate nucleated cell counts. TCRdb's copy holds only in-frame clones and misses some; the assay was immunoSEQ multiplex PCR. V, J and clone size derive from that table, while D and trimming were established from the DNA sequence. Of around 300,000 clones listed, around 90% are singletons. Germline trimming cut 5 bases from V and 7 bases from J; bases unmatched to any gene: 8. CDR3 length: 14 residues. Looked up from germline, CDR1 is SGHDT and CDR2 is YYEEEE. This sample stems from a study of blood T cell repertoires in COVID-19. Study background: The United States, Italy and Spain provided the acute and convalescent COVID-19 samples. From T cells, B-cell-depleted T cells, or PBMCs came the material, which was cDNA or gDNA.

Sequencing was performed on peripheral blood. The chain carries TRBV5-6 and TRBJ2-4; TRBD1 matches at 8 bases. The source of this sequence is a man aged 18 to 29 with active or convalescent COVID-19. The chain's CDR3 is CASRATGERNIQYF. Here the CDR3 DNA reads TGTGCCAGCAGGGCGACAGGGGAGAGGAACATTCAGTACTTC.